This T cell receptor beta chain emerged from a study of regulatory T cells in long-lasting Graves disease. The time point here: newly diagnosed GD, antithyroid drugs for less than 3 months. Extracted RNA from PBMCs served as the source of the TCR library. Arm-PCR of CDR3 regions with iRepertoire HTBI primers generated TCR beta libraries. MiXCR was run by TCRdb on the multiplex PCR reads, yielding one entry per CDR3 protein. The sample carries 350,000 to 400,000 distinct CDR3 sequences, 15% to 20% recorded once. As concerns this clonotype: This may arise from a read error, as a much more abundant clone is one base away.

In addition, the sample was reused for a study of T cells in Graves' hyperthyroidism and ophthalmopathy.

Sequenced material: peripheral blood mononuclear cells (PBMCs), taken at new diagnosis, from a patient treated with antithyroid drugs. The receptor comes from a woman aged 18-35 years with Graves disease.

For the CDR3, the DNA is TGTGCCAGCAGCCAGGACCACAATCAGCCCCAGCATTTT. It is translated as CASSQDHNQPQHF. This chain connects TRBV11-1 to TRBJ1-5; no clear D gene. With 5 bases removed from V and 3 bases from J, the gap between germline ends came to 8 bases. Germline V CDR1 and CDR2: SGHAT, FQDESV (reference sequence). The CDR3 covers 13 residues.